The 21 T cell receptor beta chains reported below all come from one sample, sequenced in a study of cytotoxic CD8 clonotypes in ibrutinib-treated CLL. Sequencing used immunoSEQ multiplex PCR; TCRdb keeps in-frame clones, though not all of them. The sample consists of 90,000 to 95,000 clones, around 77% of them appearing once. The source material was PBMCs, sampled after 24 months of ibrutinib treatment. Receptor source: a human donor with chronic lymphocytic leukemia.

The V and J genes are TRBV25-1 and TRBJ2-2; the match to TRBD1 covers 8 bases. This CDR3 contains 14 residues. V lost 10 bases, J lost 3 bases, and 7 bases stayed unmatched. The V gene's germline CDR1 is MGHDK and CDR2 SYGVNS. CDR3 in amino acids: CATSDRAYTGELFF. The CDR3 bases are TGTGCCACCTCGGACAGGGCCTACACCGGGGAGCTGTTTTTT.

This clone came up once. For the CDR3, the DNA is TGTGCCAGCATCTACAGGGGAGCCAACACTGAAGCTTTCTTT. Amino acids: CASIYRGANTEAFF. The chain couples TRBV28 to TRBJ1-1; 7 bases map to TRBD1. CDR1 and CDR2 from the germline V gene are MDHEN and SYDVKM. After removal of 7 bases from V and 2 bases from J, the junction contained 7 bases not matched to a gene. This CDR3 is 14 amino acids long.

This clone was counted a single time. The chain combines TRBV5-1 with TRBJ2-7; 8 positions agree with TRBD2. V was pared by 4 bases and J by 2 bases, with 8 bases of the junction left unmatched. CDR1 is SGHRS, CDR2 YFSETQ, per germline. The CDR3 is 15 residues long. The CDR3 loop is CASSGSTSGPYEQYF. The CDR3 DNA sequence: TGCGCCAGCAGCGGCAGCACTAGCGGCCCCTACGAGCAGTACTTC.

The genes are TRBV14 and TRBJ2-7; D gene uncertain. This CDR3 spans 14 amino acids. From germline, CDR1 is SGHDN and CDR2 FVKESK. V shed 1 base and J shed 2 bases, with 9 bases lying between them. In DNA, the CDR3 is TGTGCCAGCAGCCAAGCCGGCGTGGCCTACGAGCAGTACTTC. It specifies CASSQAGVAYEQYF.

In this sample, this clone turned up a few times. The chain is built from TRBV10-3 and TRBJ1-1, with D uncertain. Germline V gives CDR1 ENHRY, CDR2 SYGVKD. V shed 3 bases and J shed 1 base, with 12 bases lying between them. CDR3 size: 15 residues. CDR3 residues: CAISDAGVGNTEAFF. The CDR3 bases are TGTGCCATCAGTGACGCCGGGGTGGGGAACACTGAAGCTTTCTTT.

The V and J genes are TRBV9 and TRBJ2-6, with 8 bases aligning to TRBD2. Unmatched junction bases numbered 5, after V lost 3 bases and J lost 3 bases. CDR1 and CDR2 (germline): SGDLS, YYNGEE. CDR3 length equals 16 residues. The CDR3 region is CASSGLSGIGANVLTF. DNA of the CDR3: TGTGCCAGCAGCGGACTTAGCGGGATTGGGGCCAACGTCCTGACTTTC. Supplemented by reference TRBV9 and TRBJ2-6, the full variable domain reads DSGVTQTPKHLITATGQRVTLRCSPRSGDLSVYWYQQSLDQGLQFLIQYYNGEERAKGNILERFSAQQFPDLHSELNLSSLELGDSALYFCASSGLSGIGANVLTFGAGSRLTVL.

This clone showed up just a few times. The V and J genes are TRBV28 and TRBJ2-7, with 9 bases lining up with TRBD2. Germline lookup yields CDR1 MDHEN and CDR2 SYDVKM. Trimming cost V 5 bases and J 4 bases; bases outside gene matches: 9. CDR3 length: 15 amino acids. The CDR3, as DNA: TGTGCCAGCAGTCCCCGGAAGACTAGCGGATACGAGCAGTACTTC. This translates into CASSPRKTSGYEQYF.

The CDR3 DNA is TGTGCCAGCAGCGTAGCCAGGGCCTCTAACTATGGCTACACCTTC. This translates into CASSVARASNYGYTF. The chain has TRBV9 and TRBJ1-2; a possible D gene is TRBD1 (5 bases). The length of the CDR3 is 15 residues. The V end was cut by 0 bases, the J end by 0 bases, with 9 bases between. Germline CDR1 reads SGDLS; CDR2 reads YYNGEE.

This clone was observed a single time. The CDR3 DNA follows: TGTGCCAGCAGCCCCCCGGGATCGGGCAATCAGCCCCAGCATTTT. Translation: CASSPPGSGNQPQHF. The chain uses TRBV27 and TRBJ1-5; no reliable D call. The CDR3 length is 15 residues. Germline assignment: CDR1 MNHEY and CDR2 SMNVEV (reference sequence). Deletions cut 6 bases from V and 2 bases from J, with 14 bases between.

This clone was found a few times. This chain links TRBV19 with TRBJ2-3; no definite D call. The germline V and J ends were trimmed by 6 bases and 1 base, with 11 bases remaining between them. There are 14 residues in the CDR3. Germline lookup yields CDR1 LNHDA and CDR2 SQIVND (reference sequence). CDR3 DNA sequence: TGTGCCAGTAGGATCCACACGGGCACAGATACGCAGTATTTT. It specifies CASRIHTGTDTQYF.

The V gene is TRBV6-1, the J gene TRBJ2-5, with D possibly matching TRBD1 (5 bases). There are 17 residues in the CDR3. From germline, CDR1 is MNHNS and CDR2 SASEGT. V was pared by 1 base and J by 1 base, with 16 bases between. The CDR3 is CASSEVRARRTQETQYF. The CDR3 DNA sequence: TGTGCCAGCAGTGAAGTCAGGGCGCGGCGGACCCAAGAGACCCAGTACTTC.

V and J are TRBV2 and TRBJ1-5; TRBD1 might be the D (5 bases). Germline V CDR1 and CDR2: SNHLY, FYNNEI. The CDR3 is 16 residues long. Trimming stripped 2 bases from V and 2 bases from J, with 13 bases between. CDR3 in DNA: TGTGCCAGCAGTGAATGGGGGGGAAGGGGCAATCAGCCCCAGCATTTT. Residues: CASSEWGGRGNQPQHF.

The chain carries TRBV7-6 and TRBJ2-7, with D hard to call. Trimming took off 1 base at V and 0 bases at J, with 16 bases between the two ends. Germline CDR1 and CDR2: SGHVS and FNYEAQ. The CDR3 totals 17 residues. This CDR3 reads CASSLETTSFGSYEQYF. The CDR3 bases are TGTGCCAGCAGCTTAGAAACGACAAGTTTCGGCTCCTACGAGCAGTACTTC. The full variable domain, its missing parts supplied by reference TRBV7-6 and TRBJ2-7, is GAGVSQSPRYKVTKRGQDVALRCDPISGHVSLYWYRQALGQGPEFLTYFNYEAQQDKSGLPNDRFSAERPEGSISTLTIQRTEQRDSAMYRCASSLETTSFGSYEQYFGPGTRLTVT.

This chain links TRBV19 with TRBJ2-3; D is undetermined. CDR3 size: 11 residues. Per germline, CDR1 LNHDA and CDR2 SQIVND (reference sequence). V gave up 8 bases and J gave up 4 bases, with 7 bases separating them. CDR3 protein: CASRRSDTQYF. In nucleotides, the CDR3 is TGTGCCAGTCGGCGTTCAGATACGCAGTATTTT.

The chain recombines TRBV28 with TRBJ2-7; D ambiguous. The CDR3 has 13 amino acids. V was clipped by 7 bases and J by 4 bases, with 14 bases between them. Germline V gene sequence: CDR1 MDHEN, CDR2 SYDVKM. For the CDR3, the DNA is TGTGCCAGCATCGGCGGACCCTTTTACGAGCAGTACTTC. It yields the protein CASIGGPFYEQYF.

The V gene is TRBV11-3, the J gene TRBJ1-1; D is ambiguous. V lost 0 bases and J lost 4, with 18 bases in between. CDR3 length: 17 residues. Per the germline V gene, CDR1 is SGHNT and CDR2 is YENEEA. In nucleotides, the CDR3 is TGTGCCAGCAGCTTAGAATCACCCGGACCACCACCCACTGAAGCTTTCTTT. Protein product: CASSLESPGPPPTEAFF.

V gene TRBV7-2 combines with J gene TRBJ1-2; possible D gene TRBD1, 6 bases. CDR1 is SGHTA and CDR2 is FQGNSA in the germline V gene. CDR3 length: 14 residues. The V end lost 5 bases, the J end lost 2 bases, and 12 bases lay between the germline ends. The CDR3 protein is CASSQGTSNYGYTF. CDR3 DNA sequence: TGTGCCAGCAGCCAGGGGACATCGAACTATGGCTACACCTTC.

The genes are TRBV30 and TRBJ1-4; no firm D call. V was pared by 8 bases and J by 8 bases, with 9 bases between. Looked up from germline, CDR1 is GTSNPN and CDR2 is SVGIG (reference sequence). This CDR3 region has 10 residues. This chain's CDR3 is CAGGREKLFF. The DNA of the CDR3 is TGTGCCGGTGGGAGGGAAAAACTGTTTTTT. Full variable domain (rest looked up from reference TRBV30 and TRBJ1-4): SQTIHQWPATLVQPVGSPLSLECTVEGTSNPNLYWYRQAAGRGLQLLFYSVGIGQISSEVPQNLSASRPQDRQFILSSKKLLLSDSGFYLCAGGREKLFFGSGTQLSVL.

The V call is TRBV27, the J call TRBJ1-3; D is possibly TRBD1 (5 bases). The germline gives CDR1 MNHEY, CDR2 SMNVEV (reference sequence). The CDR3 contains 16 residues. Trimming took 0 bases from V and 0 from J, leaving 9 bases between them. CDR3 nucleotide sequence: TGTGCCAGCAGTTTATCGGGGGTTTTCTCTGGAAACACCATATATTTT. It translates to CASSLSGVFSGNTIYF.

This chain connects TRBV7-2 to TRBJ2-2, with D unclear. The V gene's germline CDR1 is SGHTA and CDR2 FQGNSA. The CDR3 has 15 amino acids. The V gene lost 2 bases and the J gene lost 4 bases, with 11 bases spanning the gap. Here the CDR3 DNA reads TGTGCCAGCAGCTTAAGGTCGCCAGCCACCGGGGAGCTGTTTTTT. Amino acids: CASSLRSPATGELFF. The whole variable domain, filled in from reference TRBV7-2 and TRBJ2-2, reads GAGVSQSPSNKVTEKGKDVELRCDPISGHTALYWYRQSLGQGLEFLIYFQGNSAPDKSGLPSDRFSAERTGGSVSTLTIQRTQQEDSAVYLCASSLRSPATGELFFGEGSRLTVL.

The CDR3 bases are TGCGCCAGCAGCCATTCGGACGGCAATGAAAAACTGTTTTTT. This gives the protein CASSHSDGNEKLFF. The chain couples TRBV4-3 to TRBJ1-4, with D uncertain. Germline V gives CDR1 LGHNA, CDR2 YSLEER. The CDR3 is 14 amino acids. Deletions cut 3 bases from V and 5 bases from J, with 10 bases between.